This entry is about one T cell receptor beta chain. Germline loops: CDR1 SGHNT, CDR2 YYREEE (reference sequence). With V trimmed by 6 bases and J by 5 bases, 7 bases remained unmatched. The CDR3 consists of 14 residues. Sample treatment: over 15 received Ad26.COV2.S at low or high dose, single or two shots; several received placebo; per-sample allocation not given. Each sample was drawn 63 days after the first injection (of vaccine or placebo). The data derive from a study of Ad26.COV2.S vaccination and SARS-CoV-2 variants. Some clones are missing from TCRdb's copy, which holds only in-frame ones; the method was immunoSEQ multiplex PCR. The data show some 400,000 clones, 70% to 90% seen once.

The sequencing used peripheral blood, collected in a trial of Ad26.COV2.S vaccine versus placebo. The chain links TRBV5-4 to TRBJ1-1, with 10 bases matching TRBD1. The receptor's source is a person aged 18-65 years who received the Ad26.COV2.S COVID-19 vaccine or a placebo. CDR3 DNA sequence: TGTGCCAGCACCGAGGGACAGGGGAGAACTGAAGCTTTCTTT. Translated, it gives CASTEGQGRTEAFF.